The clone carrying this T cell receptor beta chain was picked up many times. The CDR3 regions of TCR beta were amplified from RNA transcripts. The primer set for the first-round RT-PCR of the TCR CDR3 was HTBI. TCRdb independently ran MiXCR on the multiplex PCR reads; one entry per CDR3 protein. The data hold 200,000 to 300,000 distinct CDR3 sequences, with around 17% observed a single time. The data belong to a study of T cells in Graves' hyperthyroidism and ophthalmopathy. This TCR derives from a woman aged 18-35 years with Graves' ophthalmopathy. Material for sequencing was blood.

CDR3 sequence (DNA): TGTGCCACCAGCAGAGATCGGTTCGAGCAGTACTTC. This sequence encodes CATSRDRFEQYF. The chain employs TRBV15 and TRBJ2-7; no clear D. This CDR3 is built from 12 residues. CDR1 is LNHNV, CDR2 YYDKDF, per germline (reference sequence). With 0 bases removed from V and 6 bases from J, the gap between germline ends came to 6 bases. Variable domain in full (rest from reference TRBV15 and TRBJ2-7): DAMVIQNPRYQVTQFGKPVTLSCSQTLNHNVMYWYQQKSSQAPKLLFHYYDKDFNNEADTPDNFQSRRPNTSFCFLDIRSPGLGDTAMYLCATSRDRFEQYFGPGTRLTVT.